The 14 T cell receptor beta chains reported below all come from one sample, sequenced in a study of cytomegalovirus exposure and HLA in healthy donors (TCRdb year 2017). Libraries were made using the immunoSEQ multiplex PCR assay. A mixture of 60 forward primers for TCR Vbeta segments and 13 reverse primers for TCR Jbeta segments was used in the multiplex PCR. TCRdb holds this immuneACCESS table with in-frame rearrangements only. Some clones are missing; in checked studies, unresolved V genes explain under half, and the rest has no known cause. A total of around 150,000 clones appear in this sample, 65% to 70% of them only once. The ten most abundant clones make up about 10% of the sample. The sample taken for sequencing was PBMCs. The receptors were gathered from a man aged 30 to 39 in good health and CMV-seropositive.

This clone turned up a few times. The chain recombines TRBV4-2 with TRBJ2-5; 9 nucleotides line up with TRBD1. Trimming cost V 0 bases and J 2 bases; bases outside gene matches: 4. The V gene's germline CDR1 is LGHNA and CDR2 YNFKEQ. The CDR3 length is 16 residues. CDR3 region: CASSQDRGTGQETQYF. DNA of the CDR3: TGTGCCAGCAGCCAAGATCGGGGGACAGGGCAAGAGACCCAGTACTTC.

Only one count was recorded for this clone. The chain is built from TRBV7-9 and TRBJ2-1; possibly TRBD1 for D (5 bases). Trimming cost V 3 bases and J 8 bases, with 11 bases left between them. The CDR3 is 13 amino acids. CDR1 is SEHNR and CDR2 is FQNEAQ in the germline V gene (reference sequence). The CDR3 bases are TGTGCCAGCAGCTTCACCCAGACAGATGAGCAGTTCTTC. Translating gives CASSFTQTDEQFF.

The V gene is TRBV29-1, the J gene TRBJ2-7, with TRBD1 matching 9 bases. The ends lost 3 bases at V and 7 bases at J; junction bases unmatched: 7. The CDR3 loop spans 13 amino acids. Germline loops: CDR1 SQVTM, CDR2 ANQGSEA. CDR3 DNA sequence: TGCAGCGTTGAGGGACAGGGACACGGAGAGCAGTACTTC. Translation gives CSVEGQGHGEQYF.

Regarding this clone: Germline is not matched at one junction end, which may reflect a read error. The J gene is TRBJ1-2, the V gene TRBV10-1; 8 bases are shared with TRBD1. CDR3 size: 14 residues. The germline V gene has CDR1 WNHNN and CDR2 SYGVQD (reference sequence). The CDR3: CVSSPNGQGSGYTF. CDR3 bases: TGCGTCAGCAGTCCTAACGGACAGGGCTCTGGCTACACCTTC.

This rearrangement joins TRBV19 to TRBJ1-2, with D tentatively TRBD1 (5 bases). Germline-derived CDR1 and CDR2 are LNHDA and SQIVND (reference sequence). The CDR3 is 15 amino acids. V was pared by 6 bases and J by 3 bases, with 17 bases between. CDR3 in DNA: TGTGCCAGTAGCCTCTCGGGCCGGGGGTACTATGGCTACACCTTC. It specifies CASSLSGRGYYGYTF. The full variable domain, with the rest looked up from reference TRBV19 and TRBJ1-2, is DGGITQSPKYLFRKEGQNVTLSCEQNLNHDAMYWYRQDPGQGLRLIYYSQIVNDFQKGDIAEGYSVSREKKESFPLTVTSAQKNPTAFYLCASSLSGRGYYGYTFGSGTRLTVV.

This clone was observed a few times. V and J are TRBV11-3 and TRBJ1-2; TRBD1 might be the D (6 bases). Trimming shortened V by 0 bases and J by 4 bases, and 15 bases separated the two germline ends. Germline-derived CDR1 and CDR2 are SGHNT and YENEEA. The length of the CDR3 is 16 residues. CDR3 protein: CASSLEGRGGSYGYTF. DNA for the CDR3: TGTGCCAGCAGCTTAGAGGGTCGCGGGGGCAGCTATGGCTACACCTTC.

The chain carries TRBV30 and TRBJ1-1; the D gene is possibly TRBD1 (5 bases). Germline V gene data show CDR1 as GTSNPN and CDR2 as SVGIG (reference sequence). With 5 bases removed from V and 0 bases from J, the gap between germline ends came to 7 bases. The CDR3 is 12 amino acids. The CDR3 loop reads CAWGHLNTEAFF. In DNA, the CDR3 is TGTGCCTGGGGACATTTGAACACTGAAGCTTTCTTT.

J is TRBJ1-3 and V is TRBV27, with D unresolved. Germline CDR1 is MNHEY and CDR2 is SMNVEV (reference sequence). V lost 0 bases and J lost 0, with 6 bases in between. CDR3 size: 15 residues. The CDR3 protein is CASSLSGSSGNTIYF. In DNA, the CDR3 is TGTGCCAGCAGTTTATCGGGCAGCTCTGGAAACACCATATATTTT.

A few counts support this clone. The chain uses TRBV27 and TRBJ1-1; a weak D match, TRBD1 (5 bases). Germline V lookup: CDR1 MNHEY, CDR2 SMNVEV (reference sequence). V was pared by 6 bases and J by 0 bases, with 11 bases between. This CDR3 has 14 amino acids. The CDR3 nucleotides are TGTGCCAGCAGACAGGATCTAATGAACACTGAAGCTTTCTTT. It encodes CASRQDLMNTEAFF.

V is TRBV5-1 and J is TRBJ2-5; TRBD1 aligns across 7 bases. CDR3 length equals 15 residues. V was pared by 0 bases and J by 0 bases, with 2 bases of the junction left unmatched. Germline loops: CDR1 SGHRS, CDR2 YFSETQ. CDR3 DNA sequence: TGCGCCAGCAGCTTGGGGGGACAGAACCAAGAGACCCAGTACTTC. Encoded protein: CASSLGGQNQETQYF.

The CDR3 DNA reads TGTGCCAGCTCGCGGGGTGAGGTCACAGATACGCAGTATTTT. Protein sequence: CASSRGEVTDTQYF. V usage is TRBV18 and J usage is TRBJ2-3, with a tentative D call TRBD2 (6 bases). V gave up 6 bases and J gave up 2 bases, with 12 bases separating them. CDR3 length equals 14 residues. Germline lookup yields CDR1 KGHSH and CDR2 LQKENI.

The rearrangement joins TRBV7-6 to TRBJ2-3; no firm D call. Trimming shortened V by 2 bases and J by 5 bases, and 11 bases separated the two germline ends. This CDR3 comprises 14 residues. The V gene's germline CDR1 is SGHVS and CDR2 FNYEAQ. The CDR3 here is CASSLLPQIDTQYF. The CDR3 DNA sequence: TGTGCCAGCAGCTTACTCCCACAGATAGATACGCAGTATTTT.

CDR3 bases: TGTGCCAGCACCCCTAGCGGGAGGGGGAATTACAATGAGCAGTTCTTC. It yields the protein CASTPSGRGNYNEQFF. This chain links TRBV27 with TRBJ2-1, with 12 bases aligning to TRBD2. V lost 7 bases to trimming and J lost 4 bases; unmatched junction nucleotides: 8. This CDR3 spans 16 amino acids. Looked up from germline, CDR1 is MNHEY and CDR2 is SMNVEV (reference sequence).

This rearrangement joins TRBV6-6 to TRBJ1-2; TRBD1 aligns across 7 bases. Germline V gene sequence: CDR1 MNHNY, CDR2 SVGAGI (reference sequence). J gave up 4 bases and V 7 bases, and 9 bases lay outside the gene matches. The CDR3 loop spans 14 amino acids. The CDR3 protein is CASTYLAGGYGYTF. CDR3 DNA sequence: TGTGCCAGCACCTACCTCGCAGGGGGCTATGGCTACACCTTC.